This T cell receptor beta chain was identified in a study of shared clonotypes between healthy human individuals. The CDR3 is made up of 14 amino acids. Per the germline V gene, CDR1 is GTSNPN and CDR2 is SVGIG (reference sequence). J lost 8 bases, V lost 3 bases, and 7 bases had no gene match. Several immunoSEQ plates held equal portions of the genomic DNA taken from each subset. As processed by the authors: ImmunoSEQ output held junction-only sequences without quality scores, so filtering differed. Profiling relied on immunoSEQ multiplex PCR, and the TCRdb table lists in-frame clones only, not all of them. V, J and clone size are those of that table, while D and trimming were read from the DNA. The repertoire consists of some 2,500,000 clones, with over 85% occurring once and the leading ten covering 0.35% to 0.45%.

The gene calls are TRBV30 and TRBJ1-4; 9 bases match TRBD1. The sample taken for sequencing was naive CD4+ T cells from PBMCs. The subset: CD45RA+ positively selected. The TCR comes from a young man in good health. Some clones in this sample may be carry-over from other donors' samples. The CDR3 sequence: CAWRQQGALEKLFF. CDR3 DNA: TGTGCCTGGAGACAACAGGGGGCTTTGGAAAAACTGTTTTTT.